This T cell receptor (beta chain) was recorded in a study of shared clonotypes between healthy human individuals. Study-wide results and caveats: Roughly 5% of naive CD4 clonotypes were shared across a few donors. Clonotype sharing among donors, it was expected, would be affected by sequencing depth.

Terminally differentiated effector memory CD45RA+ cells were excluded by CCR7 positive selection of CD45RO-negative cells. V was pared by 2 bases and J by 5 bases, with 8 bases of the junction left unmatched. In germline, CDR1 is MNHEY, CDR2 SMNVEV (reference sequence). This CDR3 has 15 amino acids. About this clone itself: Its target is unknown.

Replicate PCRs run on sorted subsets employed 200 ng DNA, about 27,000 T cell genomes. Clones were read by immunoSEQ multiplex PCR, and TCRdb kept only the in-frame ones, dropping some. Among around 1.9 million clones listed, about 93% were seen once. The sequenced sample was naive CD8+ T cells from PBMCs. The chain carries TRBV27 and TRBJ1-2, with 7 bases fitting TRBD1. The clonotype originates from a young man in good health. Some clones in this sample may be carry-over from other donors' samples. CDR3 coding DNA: TGTGCCAGCAGTTTAGGGGGGGGGACAGCATATGGCTACACCTTC. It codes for CASSLGGGTAYGYTF.